This record looks at one T cell receptor (beta chain) sequence and its context. Only in-frame clones appear in the TCRdb table, and some are missing; sequencing was by immunoSEQ multiplex PCR. This table holds about 110,000 clones, almost 90% found once. This entry is derived from a study of blood T cell repertoires in COVID-19. Sequencing was done on a sample of peripheral blood. This clonotype was obtained from a woman aged 45-60 years with active or convalescent COVID-19.

The CDR3 here is CASITGTGGWNIQYF. Written as DNA, the CDR3 is TGTGCCAGCATCACTGGGACAGGGGGGTGGAACATTCAGTACTTC. The chain uses TRBV2 and TRBJ2-4; 11 bases align to TRBD1. Germline loops: CDR1 SNHLY, CDR2 FYNNEI. V was pared by 7 bases and J by 7 bases, with 9 bases of the junction left unmatched. The CDR3 has 15 residues.